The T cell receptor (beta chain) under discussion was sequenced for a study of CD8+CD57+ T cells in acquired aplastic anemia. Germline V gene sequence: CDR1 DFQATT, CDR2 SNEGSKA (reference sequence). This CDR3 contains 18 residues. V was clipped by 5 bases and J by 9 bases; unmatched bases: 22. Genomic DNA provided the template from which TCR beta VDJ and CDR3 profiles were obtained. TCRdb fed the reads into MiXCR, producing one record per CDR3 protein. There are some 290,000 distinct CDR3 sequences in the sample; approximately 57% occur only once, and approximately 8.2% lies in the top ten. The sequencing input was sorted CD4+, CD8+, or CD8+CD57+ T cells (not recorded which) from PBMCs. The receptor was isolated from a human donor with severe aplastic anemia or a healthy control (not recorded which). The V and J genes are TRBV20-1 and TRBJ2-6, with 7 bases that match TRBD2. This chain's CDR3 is CSAAPLGGGTAWGNVLTF. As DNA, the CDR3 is TGCAGTGCTGCCCCCTTGGGCGGGGGTACGGCTTGGGGCAACGTCCTGACTTTC.